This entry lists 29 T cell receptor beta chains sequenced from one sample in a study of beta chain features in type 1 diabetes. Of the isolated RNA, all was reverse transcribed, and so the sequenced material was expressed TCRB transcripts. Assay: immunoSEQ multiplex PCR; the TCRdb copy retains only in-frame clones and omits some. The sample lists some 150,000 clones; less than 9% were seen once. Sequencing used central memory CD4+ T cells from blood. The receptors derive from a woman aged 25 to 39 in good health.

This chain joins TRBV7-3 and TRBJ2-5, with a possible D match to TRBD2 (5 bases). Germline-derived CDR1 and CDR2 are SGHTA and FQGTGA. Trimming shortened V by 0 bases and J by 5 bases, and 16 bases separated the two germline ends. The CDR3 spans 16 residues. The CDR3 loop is CASSLTSVRAGETQYF. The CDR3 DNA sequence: TGTGCCAGCAGCTTAACCTCCGTGAGGGCTGGGGAGACCCAGTACTTC.

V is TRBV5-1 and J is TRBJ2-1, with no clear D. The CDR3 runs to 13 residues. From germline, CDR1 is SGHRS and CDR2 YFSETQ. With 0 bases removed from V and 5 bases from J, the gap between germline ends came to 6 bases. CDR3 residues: CASSLEGDNEQFF. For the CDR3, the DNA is TGCGCCAGCAGCTTGGAAGGAGACAATGAGCAGTTCTTC.

The DNA for the CDR3 is TGTGCCACCAGCAGAGATTCGACAGGAATCTACGAGCAGTACTTC. Translation gives CATSRDSTGIYEQYF. The chain joins TRBV15 to TRBJ2-7; possibly TRBD1 for D (6 bases). Germline V gene lookup returns CDR1 LNHNV and CDR2 YYDKDF (reference sequence). V lost 0 bases, J lost 3 bases, and 12 bases lay in between. CDR3 length equals 15 residues.

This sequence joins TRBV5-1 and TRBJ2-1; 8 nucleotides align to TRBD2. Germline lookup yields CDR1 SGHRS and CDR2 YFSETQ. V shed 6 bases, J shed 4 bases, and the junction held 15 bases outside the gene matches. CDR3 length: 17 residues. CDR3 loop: CASTLGRLAIQYNEQFF. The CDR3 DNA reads TGCGCCAGCACCCTAGGGAGACTAGCGATTCAATACAATGAGCAGTTCTTC.

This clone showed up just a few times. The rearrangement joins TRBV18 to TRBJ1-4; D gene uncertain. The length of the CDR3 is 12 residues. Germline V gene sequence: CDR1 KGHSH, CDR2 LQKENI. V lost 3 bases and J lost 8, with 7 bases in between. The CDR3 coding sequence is TGTGCCAGCTCACCGGACTTCGAAAAACTGTTTTTT. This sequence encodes CASSPDFEKLFF. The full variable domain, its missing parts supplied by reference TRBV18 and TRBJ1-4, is NAGVMQNPRHLVRRRGQEARLRCSPMKGHSHVYWYRQLPEEGLKFMVYLQKENIIDESGMPKERFSAEFPKEGPSILRIQQVVRGDSAAYFCASSPDFEKLFFGSGTQLSVL.

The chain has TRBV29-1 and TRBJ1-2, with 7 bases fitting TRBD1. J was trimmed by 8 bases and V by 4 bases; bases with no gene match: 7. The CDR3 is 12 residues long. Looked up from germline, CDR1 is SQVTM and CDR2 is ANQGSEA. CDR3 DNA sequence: TGCAGCGTTGGGACAGGCCATAAGGGCTACACCTTC. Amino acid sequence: CSVGTGHKGYTF.

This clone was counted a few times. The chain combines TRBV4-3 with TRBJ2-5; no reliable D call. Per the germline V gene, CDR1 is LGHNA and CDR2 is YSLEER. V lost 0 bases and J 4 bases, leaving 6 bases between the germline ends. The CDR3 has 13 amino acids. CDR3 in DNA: TGCGCCAGCAGCCAAGACTATCGAGAGACCCAGTACTTC. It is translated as CASSQDYRETQYF.

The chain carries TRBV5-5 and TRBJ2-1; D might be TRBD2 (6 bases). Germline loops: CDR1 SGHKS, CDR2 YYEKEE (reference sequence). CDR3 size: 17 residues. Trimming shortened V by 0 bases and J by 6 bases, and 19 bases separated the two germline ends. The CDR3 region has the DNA TGTGCCAGCAGCTTGGTCGTTCGCCTAGCGAGTTCCAATGAGCAGTTCTTC. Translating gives CASSLVVRLASSNEQFF.

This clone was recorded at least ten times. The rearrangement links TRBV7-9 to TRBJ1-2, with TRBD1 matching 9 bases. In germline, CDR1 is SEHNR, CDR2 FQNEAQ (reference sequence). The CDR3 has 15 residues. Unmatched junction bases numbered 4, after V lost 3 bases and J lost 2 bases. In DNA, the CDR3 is TGTGCCAGCAGCTTTCGGACAGGGGCGAACTATGGCTACACCTTC. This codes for CASSFRTGANYGYTF.

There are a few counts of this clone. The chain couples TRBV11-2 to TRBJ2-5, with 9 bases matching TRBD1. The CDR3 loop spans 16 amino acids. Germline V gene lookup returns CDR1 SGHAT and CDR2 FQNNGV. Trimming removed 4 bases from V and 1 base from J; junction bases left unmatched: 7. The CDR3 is CASSSRNRGLQETQYF. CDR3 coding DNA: TGTGCCAGCAGCTCCCGAAACAGGGGGCTCCAAGAGACCCAGTACTTC.

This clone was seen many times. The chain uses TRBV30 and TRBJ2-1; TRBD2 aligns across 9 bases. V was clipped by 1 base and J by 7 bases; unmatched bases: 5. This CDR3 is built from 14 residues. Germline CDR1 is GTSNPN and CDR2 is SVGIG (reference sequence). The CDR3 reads CAWSAGTSWNEQFF. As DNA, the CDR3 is TGTGCCTGGAGTGCCGGGACTAGCTGGAATGAGCAGTTCTTC.

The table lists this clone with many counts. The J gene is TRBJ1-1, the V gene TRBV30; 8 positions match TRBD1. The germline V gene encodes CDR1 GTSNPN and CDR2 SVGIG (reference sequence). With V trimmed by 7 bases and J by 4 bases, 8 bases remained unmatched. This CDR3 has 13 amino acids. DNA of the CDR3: TGTGCCTCCCGACAGGGGATAAGCACTGAAGCTTTCTTT. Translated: CASRQGISTEAFF.

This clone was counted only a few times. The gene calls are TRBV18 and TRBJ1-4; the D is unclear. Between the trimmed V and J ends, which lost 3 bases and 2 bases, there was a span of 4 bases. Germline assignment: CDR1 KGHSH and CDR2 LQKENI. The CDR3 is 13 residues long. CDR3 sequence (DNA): TGTGCCAGCTCACCCACTACTAATGAAAAACTGTTTTTT. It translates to CASSPTTNEKLFF.

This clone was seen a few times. The DNA for the CDR3 is TGTGCCAGCAGTTCCCGACCAGGGGGCGGGGAGACCCAGTACTTC. Encoded protein: CASSSRPGGGETQYF. The genes are TRBV6-5 and TRBJ2-5; 8 bases fit TRBD1. Germline V gene lookup returns CDR1 MNHEY and CDR2 SVGAGI. The CDR3 has 15 residues. Trimming removed 4 bases from V and 5 bases from J; junction bases left unmatched: 9.

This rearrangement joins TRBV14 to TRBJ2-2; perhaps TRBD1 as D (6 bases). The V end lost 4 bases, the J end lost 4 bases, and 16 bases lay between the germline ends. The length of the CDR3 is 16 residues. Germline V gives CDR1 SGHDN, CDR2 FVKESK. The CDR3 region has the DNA TGTGCCAGCAGCCTTGCAGGGCAGGGGTCCACCGGGGAGCTGTTTTTT. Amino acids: CASSLAGQGSTGELFF.

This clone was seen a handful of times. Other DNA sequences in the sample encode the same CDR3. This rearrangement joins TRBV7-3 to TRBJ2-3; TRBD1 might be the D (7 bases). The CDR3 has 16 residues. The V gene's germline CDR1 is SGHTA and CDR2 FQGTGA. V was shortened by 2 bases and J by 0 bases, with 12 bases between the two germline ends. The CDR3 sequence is CASSLGGGRSTDTQYF. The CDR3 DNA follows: TGTGCCAGCAGCTTAGGAGGGGGCAGGAGCACAGATACGCAGTATTTT.

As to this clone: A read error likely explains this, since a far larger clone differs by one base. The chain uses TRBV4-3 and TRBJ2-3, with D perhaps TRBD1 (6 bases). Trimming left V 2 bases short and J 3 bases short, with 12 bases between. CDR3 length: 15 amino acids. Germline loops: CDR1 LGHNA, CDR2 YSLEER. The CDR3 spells CASSQQGIETDTQYF. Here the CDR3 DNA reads TGCGCCAGCAGCCAACAGGGGATTGAGACAGATACGCAGTATTTT.

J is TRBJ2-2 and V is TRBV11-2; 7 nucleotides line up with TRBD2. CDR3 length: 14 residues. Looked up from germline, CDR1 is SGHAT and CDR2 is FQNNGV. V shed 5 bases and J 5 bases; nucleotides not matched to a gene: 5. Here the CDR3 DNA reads TGTGCCAGCAGCCAGCGGGATGGGACCGGGGAGCTGTTTTTT. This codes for CASSQRDGTGELFF.

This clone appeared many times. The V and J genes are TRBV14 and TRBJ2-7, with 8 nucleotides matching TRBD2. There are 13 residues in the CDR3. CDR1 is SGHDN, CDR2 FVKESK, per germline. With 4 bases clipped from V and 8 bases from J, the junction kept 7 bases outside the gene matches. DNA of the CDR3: TGTGCCAGCAGCCTCGTGACTAGCGCAAAGCAGTACTTC. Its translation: CASSLVTSAKQYF.

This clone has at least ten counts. CDR3 region: CASSSSGTSYNEQFF. CDR3 nucleotide sequence: TGCGCCAGCAGCTCGTCCGGGACTAGCTACAATGAGCAGTTCTTC. The chain links TRBV5-1 to TRBJ2-1; 8 bases fit TRBD2. Per the germline V gene, CDR1 is SGHRS and CDR2 is YFSETQ. The CDR3 totals 15 residues. Trimming removed 3 bases from V and 3 bases from J; junction bases left unmatched: 5.

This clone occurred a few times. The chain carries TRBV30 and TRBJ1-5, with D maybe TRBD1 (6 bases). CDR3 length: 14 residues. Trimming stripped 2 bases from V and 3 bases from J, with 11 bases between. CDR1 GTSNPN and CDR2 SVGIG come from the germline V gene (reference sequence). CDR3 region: CAWSPHRDNQPQHF. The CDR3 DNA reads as TGTGCCTGGAGTCCACACAGGGACAATCAGCCCCAGCATTTT. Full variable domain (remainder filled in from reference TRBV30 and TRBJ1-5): SQTIHQWPATLVQPVGSPLSLECTVEGTSNPNLYWYRQAAGRGLQLLFYSVGIGQISSEVPQNLSASRPQDRQFILSSKKLLLSDSGFYLCAWSPHRDNQPQHFGDGTRLSIL.

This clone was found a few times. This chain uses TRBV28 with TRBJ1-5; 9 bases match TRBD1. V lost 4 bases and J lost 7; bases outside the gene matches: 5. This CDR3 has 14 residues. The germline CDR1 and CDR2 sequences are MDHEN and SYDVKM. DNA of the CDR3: TGTGCCAGCAGTTATCGTACAGGGGGCCAGCCCCAGCATTTT. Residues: CASSYRTGGQPQHF.

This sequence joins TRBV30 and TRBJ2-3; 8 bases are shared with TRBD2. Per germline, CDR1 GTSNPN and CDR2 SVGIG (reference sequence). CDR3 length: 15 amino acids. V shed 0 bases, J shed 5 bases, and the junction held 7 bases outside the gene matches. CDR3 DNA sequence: TGTGCCTGGAGTGTAAGCGGGAGCTCTGTAGATACGCAGTATTTT. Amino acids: CAWSVSGSSVDTQYF.

The CDR3 nucleotides are TGTGCCAGCTCACCGGACAGGCCCTATGGCTACACCTTC. Residues: CASSPDRPYGYTF. The chain joins TRBV18 to TRBJ1-2; 7 positions agree with TRBD1. The germline CDR1 and CDR2 sequences are KGHSH and LQKENI. CDR3 length: 13 residues. J gave up 4 bases and V 3 bases, and 2 bases lay outside the gene matches.

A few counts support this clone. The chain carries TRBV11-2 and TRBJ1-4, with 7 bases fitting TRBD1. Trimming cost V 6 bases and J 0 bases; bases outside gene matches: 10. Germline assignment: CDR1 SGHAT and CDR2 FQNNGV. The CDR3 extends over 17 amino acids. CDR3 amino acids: CASRDGTVLATNEKLFF. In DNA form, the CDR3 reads TGTGCCAGCAGGGACGGGACAGTCCTTGCAACTAATGAAAAACTGTTTTTT.

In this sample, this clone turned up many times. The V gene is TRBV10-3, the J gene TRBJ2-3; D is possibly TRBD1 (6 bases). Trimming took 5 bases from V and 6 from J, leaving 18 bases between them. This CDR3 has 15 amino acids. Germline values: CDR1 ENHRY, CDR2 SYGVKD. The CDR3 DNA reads TGTGCCATCAGTCCAGGACAGAGCCTCGTGGATACGCAGTATTTT. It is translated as CAISPGQSLVDTQYF.

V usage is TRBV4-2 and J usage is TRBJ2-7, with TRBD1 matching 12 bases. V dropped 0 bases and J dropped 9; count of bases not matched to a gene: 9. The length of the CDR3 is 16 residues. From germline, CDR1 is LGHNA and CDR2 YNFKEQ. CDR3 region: CASSQESGQGAPRQYF. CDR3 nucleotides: TGTGCCAGCAGCCAAGAATCGGGACAGGGGGCGCCCCGGCAGTACTTC.

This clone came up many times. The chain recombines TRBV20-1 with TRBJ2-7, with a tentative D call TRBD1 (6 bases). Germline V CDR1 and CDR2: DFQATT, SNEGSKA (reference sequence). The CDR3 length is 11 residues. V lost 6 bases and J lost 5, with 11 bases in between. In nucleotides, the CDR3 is TGCAGTGCAGGGGGTTACAACGAGCAGTACTTC. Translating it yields CSAGGYNEQYF.

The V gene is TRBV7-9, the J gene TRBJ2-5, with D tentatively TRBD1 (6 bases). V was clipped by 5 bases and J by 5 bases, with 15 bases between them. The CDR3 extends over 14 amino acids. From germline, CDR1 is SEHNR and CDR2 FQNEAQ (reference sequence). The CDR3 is CASSLMGRGETQYF. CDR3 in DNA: TGTGCCAGCAGCCTAATGGGCAGGGGCGAGACCCAGTACTTC.